This passage covers 6 T cell receptor beta chains from one sample sequenced in a study of cytomegalovirus exposure and HLA in healthy donors. 60 Vbeta and 13 Jbeta primers were used in PCR. Repertoires were generated with immunoSEQ multiplex PCR, while TCRdb's copy carries only in-frame clones and drops some. The sample has approximately 110,000 clones, around 80% seen once. The specimen sequenced was PBMCs. These receptors were collected from a woman aged 25 to 39 in good health and CMV-seronegative.

V gene TRBV7-9 combines with J gene TRBJ2-1, with 12 bases fitting TRBD2. V lost 4 bases to trimming and J lost 5 bases; unmatched junction nucleotides: 6. The CDR3 has 16 residues. Germline values: CDR1 SEHNR, CDR2 FQNEAQ (reference sequence). The CDR3 DNA reads TGTGCCAGCAGCTCCGGGACTAGCGGGCCCCACAATGAGCAGTTCTTC. It codes for CASSSGTSGPHNEQFF. Full variable domain (outside the CDR3, taken from reference TRBV7-9 and TRBJ2-1): DTGVSQNPRHKITKRGQNVTFRCDPISEHNRLYWYRQTLGQGPEFLTYFQNEAQLEKSRLLSDRFSAERPKGSFSTLEIQRTEQGDSAMYLCASSSGTSGPHNEQFFGPGTRLTVL.

The V call is TRBV7-2, the J call TRBJ2-3, with TRBD2 matching 10 bases. V shed 5 bases and J 4 bases; nucleotides not matched to a gene: 9. Germline CDR1 SGHTA, CDR2 FQGNSA. The CDR3 is made up of 16 amino acids. The CDR3 DNA follows: TGTGCCAGCAGCCCCCAGGCTAGCGGGAGAGCAGATACGCAGTATTTT. Translating gives CASSPQASGRADTQYF.

The chain links TRBV7-2 to TRBJ2-5, with 11 nucleotides matching TRBD2. This CDR3 comprises 19 residues. V gave up 0 bases and J gave up 4 bases; unmatched junction bases: 13. Per germline, CDR1 SGHTA and CDR2 FQGNSA. CDR3: CASSLAGLAGGTNRETQYF. DNA of the CDR3: TGTGCCAGCAGCTTAGCCGGGCTAGCGGGGGGCACAAACCGAGAGACCCAGTACTTC.

This chain links TRBV2 with TRBJ1-2, with D unresolved. Germline V gene data show CDR1 as SNHLY and CDR2 as FYNNEI. CDR3 length equals 13 residues. V lost 3 bases and J lost 8, with 13 bases in between. The CDR3 spells CASSDDGRGGYTF. CDR3 nucleotide sequence: TGTGCCAGCAGTGATGATGGGCGGGGAGGCTACACCTTC.

This clone appeared a single time. The gene calls are TRBV5-4 and TRBJ2-7, with 8 bases aligning to TRBD1. The CDR3 has 15 amino acids. Trimming cost V 4 bases and J 1 base; bases outside gene matches: 7. Germline assignment: CDR1 SGHNT and CDR2 YYREEE (reference sequence). The CDR3 protein is CASSQDRAVSYEQYF. DNA of the CDR3: TGTGCCAGCAGCCAGGACAGGGCCGTTTCCTACGAGCAGTACTTC.

The chain couples TRBV6-1 to TRBJ1-1; TRBD1 matches at 9 bases. Germline CDR1 is MNHNS and CDR2 is SASEGT. V lost 6 bases to trimming and J lost 7 bases; unmatched junction nucleotides: 6. The CDR3 consists of 13 residues. The CDR3 here is CASRLRTGVEAFF. In DNA form, the CDR3 reads TGTGCCAGCAGATTGAGGACAGGGGTTGAAGCTTTCTTT.